A selection of T cell receptor beta chains follows, all from one sample in a study of cytomegalovirus exposure and HLA in healthy donors. The protocol was immunoSEQ multiplex PCR, while the TCRdb copy is restricted to in-frame clones and leaves out a portion. The sample gives 210,000 or so clones, 77% of which show up once; less than 3.5% is in the top ten. Material for sequencing was PBMCs. These receptors all stem from a woman aged 60-75 years in good health and CMV-seropositive. The CDR3 runs from the conserved cysteine through the conserved F or W. Fields, in order: D gene, clone size, J gene, V gene, CDR3 DNA, CDR3 protein. A D gene is named only where the DNA matches it firmly. The size entry is marked missing in some rows and otherwise reads once, few, many or a size class.

NA NA TRBJ1-2 TRBV6-6 TGTGCCAGCAGTCCCGCGACAGATTTAAGCTTC CASSPATDLSF
TRBD2 once TRBJ2-7 TRBV7-2 TGTGCCAGCAGCTTAGAAAGAACTAGCGGGGGCTACGAGCAGTACTTC CASSLERTSGGYEQYF
TRBD1 NA TRBJ1-2 TRBV6-1 TGTGCCAGCAGTGAGGGGACAGGGGGTCTCTATGGCTACACCTTC CASSEGTGGLYGYTF
TRBD2 NA TRBJ2-1 TRBV5-1 TGCGCCAGCAGCTTCACTAGCGGGAGTTACAATGAGCAGTTCTTC CASSFTSGSYNEQFF
NA NA TRBJ1-1 TRBV7-9 TGTGCCAGCAGGGACACAAACACTGAAGCTTTCTTT CASRDTNTEAFF
TRBD2 NA TRBJ2-1 TRBV6-1 TGTGCCAGCAGTGAAGCAACTAGCGGGAGTAATGAGCAGTTCTTC CASSEATSGSNEQFF
NA NA TRBJ1-3 TRBV6-1 TGTGCCAGCAGTGTTTTGGAGGCCTCTGGAAACACCATATATTTT CASSVLEASGNTIYF
NA NA TRBJ2-2 TRBV18 TGTGCCAGCTCACCACTACAGAACACCGGGGAGCTGTTTTTT CASSPLQNTGELFF
TRBD2 NA TRBJ2-3 TRBV9 TGTGCCAGCAGCCTGTCCCCAACGGGAGGACGTGATACGCAGTATTTT CASSLSPTGGRDTQYF
NA NA TRBJ2-3 TRBV30 TGTGCCTGGAGTAGCGGCACAGATACGCAGTATTTT CAWSSGTDTQYF